This paragraph covers one T cell receptor (beta chain) sequence. Its antigen is unidentified. This record belongs to a study of T-cell memory formation after mild COVID-19. Study-wide background: TCR clusters largely stayed donor specific. Study-wide results and caveats: Whereas later expanders leaned CD4+, clones contracting day 15 to 85 showed a balanced CD4/CD8 makeup.

TCRdb ran MiXCR on the 5' RACE reads and lists one entry per CDR3 protein. The data contain some 50,000 distinct CDR3 sequences, 25% to 30% of them singletons. Germline values: CDR1 LNHDA, CDR2 SQIVND (reference sequence). The V and J ends lost 4 bases and 7 bases respectively, with 17 bases between them. The CDR3 runs to 14 residues. The V call is TRBV19, the J call TRBJ2-7; no clear D gene. The sequence derives from a man younger than 35 who had mild COVID-19 (a few samples of this study predate the infection). Cell type and time point are not known. Sequenced: PBMCs or a T cell subset sorted from them (not recorded which). The CDR3 DNA reads as TGTGCCAGTAGTAGCGGTCTTACAGATAGGGAGCAGTACTTC. This gives the protein CASSSGLTDREQYF.